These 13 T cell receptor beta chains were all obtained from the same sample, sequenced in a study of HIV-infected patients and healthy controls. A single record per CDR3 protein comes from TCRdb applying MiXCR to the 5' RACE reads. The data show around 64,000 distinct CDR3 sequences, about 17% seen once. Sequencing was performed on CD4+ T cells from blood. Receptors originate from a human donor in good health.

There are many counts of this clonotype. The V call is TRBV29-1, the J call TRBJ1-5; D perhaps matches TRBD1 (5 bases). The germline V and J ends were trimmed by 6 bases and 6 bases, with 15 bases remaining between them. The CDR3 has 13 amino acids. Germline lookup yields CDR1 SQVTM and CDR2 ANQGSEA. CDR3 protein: CSVGRGGGQPQHF. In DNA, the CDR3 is TGCAGCGTGGGGCGCGGTGGGGGTCAGCCCCAGCATTTT.

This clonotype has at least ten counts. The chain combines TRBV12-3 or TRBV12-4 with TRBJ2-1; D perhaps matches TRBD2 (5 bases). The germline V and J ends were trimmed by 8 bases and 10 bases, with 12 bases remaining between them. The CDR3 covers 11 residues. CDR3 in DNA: TGTGCCAGCCGGGGATTCGTGGAGCAGTTCTTC. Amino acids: CASRGFVEQFF.

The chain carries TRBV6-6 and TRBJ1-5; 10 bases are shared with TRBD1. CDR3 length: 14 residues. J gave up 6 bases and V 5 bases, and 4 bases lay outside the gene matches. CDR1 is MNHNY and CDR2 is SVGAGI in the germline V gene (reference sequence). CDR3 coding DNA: TGTGCCAGCAGTGGGGACAGGGGACGTCAGCCCCAGCATTTT. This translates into CASSGDRGRQPQHF.

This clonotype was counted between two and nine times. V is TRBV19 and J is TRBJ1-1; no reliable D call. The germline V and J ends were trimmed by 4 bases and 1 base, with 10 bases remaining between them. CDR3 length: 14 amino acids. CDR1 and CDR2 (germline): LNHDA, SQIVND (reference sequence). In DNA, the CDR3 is TGTGCCAGTAGTACAAGGGTGTGGAACACTGAAGCTTTCTTT. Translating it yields CASSTRVWNTEAFF.

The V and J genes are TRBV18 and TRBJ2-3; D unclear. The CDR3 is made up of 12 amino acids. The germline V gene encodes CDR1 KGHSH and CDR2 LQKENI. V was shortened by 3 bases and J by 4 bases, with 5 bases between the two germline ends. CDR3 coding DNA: TGTGCCAGCTCACCGGATGCAGATACGCAGTATTTT. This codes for CASSPDADTQYF.

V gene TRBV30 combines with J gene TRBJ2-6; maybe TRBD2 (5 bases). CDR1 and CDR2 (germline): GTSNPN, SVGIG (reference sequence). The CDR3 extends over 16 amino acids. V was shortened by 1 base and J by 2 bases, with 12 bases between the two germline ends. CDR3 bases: TGTGCCTGGAGTGGGGAGCTTGCACCTGGGGCCAACGTCCTGACTTTC. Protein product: CAWSGELAPGANVLTF.

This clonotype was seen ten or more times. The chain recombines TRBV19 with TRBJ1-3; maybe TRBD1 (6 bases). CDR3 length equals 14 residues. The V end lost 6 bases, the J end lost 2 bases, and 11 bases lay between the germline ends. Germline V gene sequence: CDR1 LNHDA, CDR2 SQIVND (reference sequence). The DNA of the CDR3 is TGTGCCAGTAGCCTTACAGGGACTGGAAACACCATATATTTT. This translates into CASSLTGTGNTIYF.

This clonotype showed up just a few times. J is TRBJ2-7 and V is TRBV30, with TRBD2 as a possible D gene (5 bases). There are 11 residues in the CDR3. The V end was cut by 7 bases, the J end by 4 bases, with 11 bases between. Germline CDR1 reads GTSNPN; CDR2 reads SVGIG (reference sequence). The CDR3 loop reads CALPRRYEQYF. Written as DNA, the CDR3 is TGTGCCTTGCCCAGGAGGTACGAGCAGTACTTC.

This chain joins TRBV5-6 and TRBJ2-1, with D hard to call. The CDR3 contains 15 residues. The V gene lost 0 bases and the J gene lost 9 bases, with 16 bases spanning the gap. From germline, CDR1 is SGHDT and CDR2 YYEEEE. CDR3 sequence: CASSLASRSRAEQFF. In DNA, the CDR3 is TGTGCCAGCAGCTTGGCGAGTAGATCCCGAGCTGAGCAGTTCTTC.

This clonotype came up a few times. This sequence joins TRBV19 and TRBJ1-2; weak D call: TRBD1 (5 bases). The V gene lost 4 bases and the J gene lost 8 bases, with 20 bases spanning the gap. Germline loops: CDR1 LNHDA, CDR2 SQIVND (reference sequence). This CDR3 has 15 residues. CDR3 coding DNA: TGTGCCAGTAGTAGCACGGGGGTCCTCGGACGGGGCTACACCTTC. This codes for CASSSTGVLGRGYTF.

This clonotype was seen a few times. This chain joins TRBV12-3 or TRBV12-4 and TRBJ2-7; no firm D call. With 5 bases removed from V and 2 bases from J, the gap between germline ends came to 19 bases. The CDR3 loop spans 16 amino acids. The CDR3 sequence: CASSTPIGRAAYEQYF. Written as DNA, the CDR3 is TGTGCCAGCAGTACACCTATAGGACGGGCGGCCTACGAGCAGTACTTC.

The CDR3 DNA follows: TGCAGCGTTACACTAAACACTGAAGCTTTCTTT. It codes for CSVTLNTEAFF. The chain is built from TRBV29-1 and TRBJ1-1; D is ambiguous. The CDR3 consists of 11 residues. V was cut by 5 bases and J by 2 bases, with 6 bases left in between. Germline CDR1 is SQVTM and CDR2 is ANQGSEA. The full variable domain, its missing parts supplied by reference TRBV29-1 and TRBJ1-1, is SAVISQKPSRDICQRGTSLTIQCQVDSQVTMMFWYRQQPGQSLTLIATANQGSEATYESGFVIDKFPISRPNLTFSTLTVSNMSPEDSSIYLCSVTLNTEAFFGQGTRLTVV.

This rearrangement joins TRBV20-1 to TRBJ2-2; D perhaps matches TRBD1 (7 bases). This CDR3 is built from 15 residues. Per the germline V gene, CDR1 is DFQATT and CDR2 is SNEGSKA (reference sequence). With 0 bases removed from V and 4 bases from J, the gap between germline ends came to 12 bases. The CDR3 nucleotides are TGCAGTGCTAGAGAGGCAGGGGGAGGCACCGGGGAGCTGTTTTTT. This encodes CSAREAGGGTGELFF.